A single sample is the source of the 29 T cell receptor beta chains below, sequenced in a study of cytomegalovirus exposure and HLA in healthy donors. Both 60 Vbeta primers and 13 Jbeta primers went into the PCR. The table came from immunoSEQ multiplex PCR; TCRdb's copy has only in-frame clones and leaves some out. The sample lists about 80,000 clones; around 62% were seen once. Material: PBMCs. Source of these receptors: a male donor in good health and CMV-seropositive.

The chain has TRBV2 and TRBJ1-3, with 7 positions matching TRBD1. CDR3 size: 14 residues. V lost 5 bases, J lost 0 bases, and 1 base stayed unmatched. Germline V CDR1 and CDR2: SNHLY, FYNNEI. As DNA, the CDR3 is TGTGCCAGCAGTAGGGACAGCTCTGGAAACACCATATATTTT. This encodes CASSRDSSGNTIYF. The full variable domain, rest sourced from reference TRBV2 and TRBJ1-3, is EPEVTQTPSHQVTQMGQEVILRCVPISNHLYFYWYRQILGQKVEFLVSFYNNEISEKSEIFDDQFSVERPDGSNFTLKIRSTKLEDSAMYFCASSRDSSGNTIYFGEGSWLTVV.

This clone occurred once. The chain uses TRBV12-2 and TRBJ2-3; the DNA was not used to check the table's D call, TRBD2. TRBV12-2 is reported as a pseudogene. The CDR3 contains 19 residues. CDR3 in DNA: TGTGCAAGTCGCGAACCCTGTGGGTCGGCGGAGAGGTGCGCAGATACGCAGTATTTT. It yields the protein CASREPCGSAERCADTQYF.

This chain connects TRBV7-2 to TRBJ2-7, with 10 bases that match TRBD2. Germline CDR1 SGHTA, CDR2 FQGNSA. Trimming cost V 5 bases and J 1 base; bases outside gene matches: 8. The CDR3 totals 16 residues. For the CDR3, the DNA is TGTGCCAGCAGCACCCCCGGACTAGCGGCTTCCTACGAGCAGTACTTC. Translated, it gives CASSTPGLAASYEQYF.

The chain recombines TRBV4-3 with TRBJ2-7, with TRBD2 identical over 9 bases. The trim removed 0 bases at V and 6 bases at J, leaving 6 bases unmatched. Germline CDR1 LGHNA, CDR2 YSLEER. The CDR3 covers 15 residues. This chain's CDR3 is CASSQDLGTSTEQYF. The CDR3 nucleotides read TGCGCCAGCAGCCAAGATCTGGGGACTAGCACCGAGCAGTACTTC.

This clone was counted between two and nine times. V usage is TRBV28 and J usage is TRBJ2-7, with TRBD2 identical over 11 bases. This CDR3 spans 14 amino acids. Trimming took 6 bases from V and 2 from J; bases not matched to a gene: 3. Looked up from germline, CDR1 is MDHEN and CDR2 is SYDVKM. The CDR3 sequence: CASSQTSGTYEQYF. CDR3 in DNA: TGTGCCAGCAGCCAGACTAGCGGGACCTACGAGCAGTACTTC.

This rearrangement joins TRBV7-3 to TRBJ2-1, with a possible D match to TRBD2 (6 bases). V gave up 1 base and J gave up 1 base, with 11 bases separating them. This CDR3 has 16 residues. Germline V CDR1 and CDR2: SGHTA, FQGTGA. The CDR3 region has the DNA TGTGCCAGCAGCTTAAGGGCTAGCGAATCCTACAATGAGCAGTTCTTC. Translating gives CASSLRASESYNEQFF.

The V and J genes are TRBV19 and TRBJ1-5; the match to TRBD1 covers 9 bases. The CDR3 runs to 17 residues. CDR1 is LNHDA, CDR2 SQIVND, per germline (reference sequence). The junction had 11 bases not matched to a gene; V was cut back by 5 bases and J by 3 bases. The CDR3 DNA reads TGTGCCAGTAGTCCCCAACAGGGGGCGCTCCCCAATCAGCCCCAGCATTTT. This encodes CASSPQQGALPNQPQHF.

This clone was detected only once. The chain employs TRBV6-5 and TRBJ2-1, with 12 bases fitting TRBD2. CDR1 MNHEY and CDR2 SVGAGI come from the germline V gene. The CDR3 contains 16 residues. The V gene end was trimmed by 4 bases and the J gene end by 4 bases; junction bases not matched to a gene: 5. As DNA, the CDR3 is TGTGCCAGCAGTTTCGCGACTAGCGGGGGTTACAATGAGCAGTTCTTC. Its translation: CASSFATSGGYNEQFF.

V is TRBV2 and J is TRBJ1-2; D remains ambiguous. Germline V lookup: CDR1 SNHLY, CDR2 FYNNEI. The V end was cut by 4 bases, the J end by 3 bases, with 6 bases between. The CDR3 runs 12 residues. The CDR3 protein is CASSVEDYGYTF. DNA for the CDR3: TGTGCCAGCAGTGTGGAGGACTATGGCTACACCTTC.

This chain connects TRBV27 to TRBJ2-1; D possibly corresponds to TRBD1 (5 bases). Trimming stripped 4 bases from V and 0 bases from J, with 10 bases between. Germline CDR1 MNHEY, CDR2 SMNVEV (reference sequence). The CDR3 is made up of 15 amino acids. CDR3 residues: CASSSAGNSYNEQFF. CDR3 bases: TGTGCCAGCAGTTCAGCAGGGAACTCCTACAATGAGCAGTTCTTC.

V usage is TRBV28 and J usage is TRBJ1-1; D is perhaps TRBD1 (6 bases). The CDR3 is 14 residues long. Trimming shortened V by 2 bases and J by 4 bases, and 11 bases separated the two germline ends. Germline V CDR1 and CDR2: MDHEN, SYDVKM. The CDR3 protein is CASSLAVGGTEAFF. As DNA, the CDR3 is TGTGCCAGCAGTTTAGCGGTAGGGGGCACTGAAGCTTTCTTT.

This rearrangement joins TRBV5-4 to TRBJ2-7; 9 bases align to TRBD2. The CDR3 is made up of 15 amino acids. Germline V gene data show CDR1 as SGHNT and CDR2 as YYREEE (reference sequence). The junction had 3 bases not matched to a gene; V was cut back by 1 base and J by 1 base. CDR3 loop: CASSLLTSGSYEQYF. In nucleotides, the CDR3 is TGTGCCAGCAGCTTGTTAACTAGCGGGTCCTACGAGCAGTACTTC.

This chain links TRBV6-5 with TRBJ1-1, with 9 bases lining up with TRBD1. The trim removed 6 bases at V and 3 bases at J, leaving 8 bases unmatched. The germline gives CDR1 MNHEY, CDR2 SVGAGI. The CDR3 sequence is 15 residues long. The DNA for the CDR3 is TGTGCCAGCAGCCCCGGGACAGGGCCGGACACTGAAGCTTTCTTT. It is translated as CASSPGTGPDTEAFF.

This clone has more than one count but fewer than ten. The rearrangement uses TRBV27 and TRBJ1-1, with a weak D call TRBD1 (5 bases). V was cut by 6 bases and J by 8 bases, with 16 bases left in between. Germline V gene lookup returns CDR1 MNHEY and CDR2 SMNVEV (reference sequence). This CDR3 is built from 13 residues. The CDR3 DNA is TGTGCCAGCAGACAGTACAGGTTTCGCGAAGCTTTCTTT. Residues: CASRQYRFREAFF.

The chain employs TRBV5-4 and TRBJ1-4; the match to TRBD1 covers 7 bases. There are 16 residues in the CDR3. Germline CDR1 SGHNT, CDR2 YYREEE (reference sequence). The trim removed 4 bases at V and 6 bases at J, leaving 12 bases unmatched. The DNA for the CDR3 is TGTGCCAGCAGCCCCGACTCGACAGGGTCGGATGAAAAACTGTTTTTT. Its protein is CASSPDSTGSDEKLFF. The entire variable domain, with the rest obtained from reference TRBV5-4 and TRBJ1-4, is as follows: ETGVTQSPTHLIKTRGQQVTLRCSSQSGHNTVSWYQQALGQGPQFIFQYYREEENGRGNFPPRFSGLQFPNYSSELNVNALELDDSALYLCASSPDSTGSDEKLFFGSGTQLSVL.

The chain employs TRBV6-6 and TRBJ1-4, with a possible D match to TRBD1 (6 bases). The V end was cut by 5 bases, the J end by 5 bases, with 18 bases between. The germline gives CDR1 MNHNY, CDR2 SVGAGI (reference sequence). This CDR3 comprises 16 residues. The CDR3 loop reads CASSPLGGLRNEKLFF. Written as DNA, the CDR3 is TGTGCCAGCAGTCCCTTGGGGGGGCTAAGGAATGAAAAACTGTTTTTT.

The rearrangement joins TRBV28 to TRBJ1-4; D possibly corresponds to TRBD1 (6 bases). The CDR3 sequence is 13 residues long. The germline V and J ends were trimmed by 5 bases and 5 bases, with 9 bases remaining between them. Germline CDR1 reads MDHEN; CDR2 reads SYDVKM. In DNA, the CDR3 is TGTGCCAGCAGTCAGGGGCAAAATGAAAAACTGTTTTTT. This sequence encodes CASSQGQNEKLFF. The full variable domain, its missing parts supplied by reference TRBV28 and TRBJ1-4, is DVKVTQSSRYLVKRTGEKVFLECVQDMDHENMFWYRQDPGLGLRLIYFSYDVKMKEKGDIPEGYSVSREKKERFSLILESASTNQTSMYLCASSQGQNEKLFFGSGTQLSVL.

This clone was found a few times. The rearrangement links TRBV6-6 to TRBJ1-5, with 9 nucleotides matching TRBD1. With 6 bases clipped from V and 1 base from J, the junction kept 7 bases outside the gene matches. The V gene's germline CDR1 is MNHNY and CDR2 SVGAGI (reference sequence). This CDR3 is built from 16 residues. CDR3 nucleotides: TGTGCCAGCAGCCCCCTAGGACAGGGGAGCAATCAGCCCCAGCATTTT. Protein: CASSPLGQGSNQPQHF.

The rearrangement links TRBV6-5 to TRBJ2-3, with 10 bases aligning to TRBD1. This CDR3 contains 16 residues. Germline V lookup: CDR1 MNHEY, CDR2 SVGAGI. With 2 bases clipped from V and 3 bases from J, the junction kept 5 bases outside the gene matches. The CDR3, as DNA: TGTGCCAGCAGTTACCCCGGACAGGGGGGGACAGATACGCAGTATTTT. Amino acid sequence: CASSYPGQGGTDTQYF.

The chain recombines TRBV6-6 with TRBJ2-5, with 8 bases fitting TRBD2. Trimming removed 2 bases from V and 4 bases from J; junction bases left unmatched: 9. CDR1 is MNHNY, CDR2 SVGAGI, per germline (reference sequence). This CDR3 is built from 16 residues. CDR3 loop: CASSYPPGGLGETQYF. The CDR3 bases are TGTGCCAGCAGTTACCCTCCGGGGGGGCTGGGAGAGACCCAGTACTTC.

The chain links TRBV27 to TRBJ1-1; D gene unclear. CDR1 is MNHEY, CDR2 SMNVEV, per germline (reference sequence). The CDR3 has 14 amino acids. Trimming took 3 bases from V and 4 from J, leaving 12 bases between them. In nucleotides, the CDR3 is TGTGCCAGCAGTTTCCAACGGGGAATCACTGAAGCTTTCTTT. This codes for CASSFQRGITEAFF.

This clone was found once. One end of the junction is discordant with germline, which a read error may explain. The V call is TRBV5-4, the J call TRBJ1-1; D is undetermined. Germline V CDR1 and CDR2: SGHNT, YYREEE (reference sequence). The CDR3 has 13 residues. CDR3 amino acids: CASSLPANSEAFF. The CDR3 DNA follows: TGTGCCAGCAGCCTCCCAGCCAACAGTGAAGCTTTCTTT.

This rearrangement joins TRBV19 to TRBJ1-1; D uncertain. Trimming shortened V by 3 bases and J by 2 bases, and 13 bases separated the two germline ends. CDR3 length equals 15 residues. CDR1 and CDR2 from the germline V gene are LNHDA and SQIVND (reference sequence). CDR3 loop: CASSIRSGINTEAFF. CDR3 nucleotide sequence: TGTGCCAGTAGTATTCGGTCAGGTATAAACACTGAAGCTTTCTTT.

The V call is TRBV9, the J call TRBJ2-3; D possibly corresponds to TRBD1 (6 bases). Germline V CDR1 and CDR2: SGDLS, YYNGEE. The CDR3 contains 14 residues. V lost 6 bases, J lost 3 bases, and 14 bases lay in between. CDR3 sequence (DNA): TGTGCCAGCAAGGGGGAAGAGCTTACAGATACGCAGTATTTT. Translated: CASKGEELTDTQYF.

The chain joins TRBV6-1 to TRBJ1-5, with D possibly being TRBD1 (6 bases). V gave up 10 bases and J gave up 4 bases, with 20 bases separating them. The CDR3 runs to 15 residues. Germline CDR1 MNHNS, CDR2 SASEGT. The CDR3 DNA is TGTGCCACGGGAGGAGCGGGGGGCGCGAATCAGCCCCAGCATTTT. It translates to CATGGAGGANQPQHF.

CDR3 region: CASSMGPATANEQFF. The CDR3, as DNA: TGTGCCAGCAGTATGGGCCCCGCGACGGCCAATGAGCAGTTCTTC. This chain joins TRBV7-3 and TRBJ2-1; D is unclear. Trimming cost V 6 bases and J 6 bases, with 18 bases left between them. Germline V gene data show CDR1 as SGHTA and CDR2 as FQGTGA. The CDR3 has 15 amino acids. The entire variable domain, with the rest obtained from reference TRBV7-3 and TRBJ2-1, is as follows: GAGVSQTPSNKVTEKGKYVELRCDPISGHTALYWYRQSLGQGPEFLIYFQGTGAADDSGLPNDRFFAVRPEGSVSTLKIQRTERGDSAVYLCASSMGPATANEQFFGPGTRLTVL.

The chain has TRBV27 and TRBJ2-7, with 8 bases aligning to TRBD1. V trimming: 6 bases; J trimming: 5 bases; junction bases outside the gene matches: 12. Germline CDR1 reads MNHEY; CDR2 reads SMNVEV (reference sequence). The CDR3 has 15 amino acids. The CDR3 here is CASRGVLGQGHEQYF. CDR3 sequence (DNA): TGTGCCAGCAGGGGAGTACTCGGACAGGGTCACGAGCAGTACTTC.

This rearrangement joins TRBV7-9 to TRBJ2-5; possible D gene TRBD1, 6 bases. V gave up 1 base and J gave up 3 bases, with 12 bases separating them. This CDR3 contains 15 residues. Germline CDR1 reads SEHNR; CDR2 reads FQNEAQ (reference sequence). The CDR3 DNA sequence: TGTGCCAGCAGCTTAGTTCCTGACAGGAAAGAGACCCAGTACTTC. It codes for CASSLVPDRKETQYF. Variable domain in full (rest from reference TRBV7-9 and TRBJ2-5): DTGVSQNPRHKITKRGQNVTFRCDPISEHNRLYWYRQTLGQGPEFLTYFQNEAQLEKSRLLSDRFSAERPKGSFSTLEIQRTEQGDSAMYLCASSLVPDRKETQYFGPGTRLLVL.

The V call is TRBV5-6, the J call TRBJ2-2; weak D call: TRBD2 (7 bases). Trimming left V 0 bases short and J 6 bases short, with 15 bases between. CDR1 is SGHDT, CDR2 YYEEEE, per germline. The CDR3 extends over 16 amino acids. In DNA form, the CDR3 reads TGTGCCAGCAGCTTGGCCGGGGGGCCGCCGGCCGGGGAGCTGTTTTTT. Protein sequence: CASSLAGGPPAGELFF.